These 17 T cell receptor beta chains were sequenced from one sample in a study of T cell therapy after organ transplantation. Data came from immunoSEQ multiplex PCR; TCRdb stores just in-frame clones and leaves some out. This repertoire shows some 48,000 clones, 85% to 95% found once; its top ten account for around 3.2%. Their specific antigens are unknown. The sample was CD8+ T cells from blood, taken before autologous CMV-specific T cell therapy. These receptors came from a human patient who had received a solid organ transplant and had CMV disease.

V gene TRBV4-3 combines with J gene TRBJ2-5; 7 positions match TRBD2. This CDR3 is 18 amino acids long. Per germline, CDR1 LGHNA and CDR2 YSLEER. V was clipped by 8 bases and J by 4 bases; unmatched bases: 22. This CDR3 is CASSLRGVGPYQGETQYF. As DNA, the CDR3 is TGCGCCAGCTCCCTCCGGGGGGTAGGGCCATATCAGGGAGAGACCCAGTACTTC.

The chain is built from TRBV29-1 and TRBJ1-2, with D perhaps TRBD1 (6 bases). The germline gives CDR1 SQVTM, CDR2 ANQGSEA. Trimming removed 0 bases from V and 5 bases from J, with 13 bases in between. This CDR3 is 14 amino acids long. The chain's CDR3 is CSVEDQGHGYGYTF. CDR3 in DNA: TGCAGCGTTGAAGATCAGGGACACGGTTATGGCTACACCTTC.

The sample holds one count of this clone. The genes are TRBV9 and TRBJ1-6; D is possibly TRBD1 (5 bases). V lost 4 bases and J 7 bases, leaving 15 bases between the germline ends. CDR3 length: 15 amino acids. CDR1 is SGDLS and CDR2 is YYNGEE in the germline V gene. The CDR3 region has the DNA TGTGCCAGCAGCCTCATGGGGGAGGGCAATTCACCCCTCCACTTT. Its translation is CASSLMGEGNSPLHF.

The chain has TRBV14 and TRBJ2-3; tentative D call: TRBD2 (5 bases). V lost 5 bases and J lost 0, with 12 bases in between. Germline V gene lookup returns CDR1 SGHDN and CDR2 FVKESK. CDR3 length: 15 residues. CDR3 in amino acids: CASSAGPTSTDTQYF. In nucleotides, the CDR3 is TGTGCCAGCAGCGCGGGTCCAACTAGCACAGATACGCAGTATTTT.

V is TRBV4-1 and J is TRBJ2-6, with 7 nucleotides matching TRBD1. Germline loops: CDR1 MGHRA, CDR2 YSYEKL. Unmatched junction bases numbered 7, after V lost 1 base and J lost 4 bases. The CDR3 spans 17 residues. The CDR3 protein is CASSQGTGTGGANVLTF. CDR3 nucleotides: TGCGCCAGCAGCCAAGGGACAGGTACGGGGGGGGCCAACGTCCTGACTTTC.

This sequence joins TRBV6-6 and TRBJ2-7, with D unclear. This CDR3 contains 13 residues. Germline assignment: CDR1 MNHNY and CDR2 SVGAGI (reference sequence). Trimming removed 0 bases at V and 0 bases at J, with 3 bases between. The CDR3 sequence is CASSYSYSYEQYF. CDR3 nucleotides: TGTGCCAGCAGTTACTCGTACTCCTACGAGCAGTACTTC.

The chain employs TRBV11-2 and TRBJ2-7; tentative D call: TRBD1 (5 bases). Trimming left V 5 bases short and J 2 bases short, with 16 bases between. The CDR3 contains 15 residues. CDR1 and CDR2 from the germline V gene are SGHAT and FQNNGV. The CDR3 loop reads CASSLGRAITYEQYF. The CDR3 DNA reads as TGTGCCAGCAGCCTAGGCAGGGCGATAACCTACGAGCAGTACTTC.

The V and J genes are TRBV7-2 and TRBJ1-5; D is uncertain. The CDR3 is made up of 12 amino acids. The germline V gene encodes CDR1 SGHTA and CDR2 FQGNSA. Trimming shortened V by 6 bases and J by 5 bases, and 8 bases separated the two germline ends. The CDR3 coding sequence is TGTGCCAGCAGTCACGGCGATCAGCCCCAGCATTTT. Protein: CASSHGDQPQHF.

V and J are TRBV7-9 and TRBJ2-5; 7 nucleotides match TRBD1. CDR1 SEHNR and CDR2 FQNEAQ come from the germline V gene (reference sequence). The CDR3 has 17 residues. V gave up 1 base and J gave up 5 bases; unmatched junction bases: 13. The CDR3 DNA sequence: TGTGCCAGCAGCTTAGGGCAGGGGGAACGGGTCGCCGAGACCCAGTACTTC. This codes for CASSLGQGERVAETQYF. The full variable domain, rest sourced from reference TRBV7-9 and TRBJ2-5, is DTGVSQNPRHKITKRGQNVTFRCDPISEHNRLYWYRQTLGQGPEFLTYFQNEAQLEKSRLLSDRFSAERPKGSFSTLEIQRTEQGDSAMYLCASSLGQGERVAETQYFGPGTRLLVL.

The CDR3 protein is CASSHTSGGPDEQFF. The CDR3 DNA follows: TGTGCCAGCAGTCATACTAGCGGGGGGCCCGATGAGCAGTTCTTC. V gene TRBV6-1 combines with J gene TRBJ2-1; 12 bases agree with TRBD2. The CDR3 is 15 amino acids. Germline CDR1 and CDR2: MNHNS and SASEGT. Unmatched junction bases numbered 7, after V lost 5 bases and J lost 8 bases.

DNA for the CDR3: TGTGCCACCAGCTTTGGGGAGGGTTGGTCGGATACGCAGTATTTT. Translation gives CATSFGEGWSDTQYF. V is TRBV15 and J is TRBJ2-3, with TRBD2 identical over 7 bases. V shed 5 bases, J shed 6 bases, and the junction held 11 bases outside the gene matches. This CDR3 is built from 15 residues. The germline gives CDR1 LNHNV, CDR2 YYDKDF (reference sequence).

V and J are TRBV11-3 and TRBJ2-3; weak D call: TRBD1 (7 bases). This CDR3 is 13 amino acids long. Trimming stripped 3 bases from V and 6 bases from J, with 10 bases between. Germline V lookup: CDR1 SGHNT, CDR2 YENEEA. The CDR3 DNA reads TGTGCCAGCAGCTTTCCAGGGGGGGATACGCAGTATTTT. Translating gives CASSFPGGDTQYF.

The genes are TRBV7-9 and TRBJ1-1, with unresolved D. This CDR3 contains 13 residues. Trimming removed 2 bases at V and 8 bases at J, with 12 bases between. Germline V CDR1 and CDR2: SEHNR, FQNEAQ (reference sequence). The CDR3 is CASSLSTRAEAFF. The CDR3 bases are TGTGCCAGCAGCTTATCCACCCGGGCCGAAGCTTTCTTT.

The rearrangement uses TRBV6-5 and TRBJ2-5; D uncertain. The V and J ends lost 0 bases and 1 base respectively, with 9 bases between them. This CDR3 contains 15 residues. From germline, CDR1 is MNHEY and CDR2 SVGAGI. CDR3 sequence: CASSYSVQAQETQYF. CDR3 in DNA: TGTGCCAGCAGTTACTCGGTACAAGCCCAAGAGACCCAGTACTTC.

The chain recombines TRBV6-5 with TRBJ1-2, with a tentative D call TRBD1 (5 bases). Germline CDR1 and CDR2: MNHEY and SVGAGI. V shed 7 bases and J shed 8 bases, with 17 bases lying between them. CDR3 length: 13 residues. Here the CDR3 reads CASKNPGLVGYTF. CDR3 DNA: TGTGCCAGCAAAAACCCAGGGCTCGTAGGCTACACCTTC.

This clone came up a few times. The CDR3 reads CASGTGGSGANVLTF. In DNA form, the CDR3 reads TGTGCCAGCGGGACAGGTGGATCTGGGGCCAACGTCCTGACTTTC. The V gene is TRBV6-4, the J gene TRBJ2-6, with 8 positions matching TRBD1. Germline CDR1 reads MRHNA; CDR2 reads SNTAGT. With 8 bases clipped from V and 1 base from J, the junction kept 4 bases outside the gene matches. The CDR3 totals 15 residues.

This chain connects TRBV4-1 to TRBJ2-7, with 8 bases fitting TRBD1. V lost 4 bases to trimming and J lost 0 bases; unmatched junction nucleotides: 11. Germline CDR1 MGHRA, CDR2 YSYEKL. This CDR3 has 17 amino acids. CDR3 nucleotides: TGCGCCAGCAGCCCCATTACTTGGACAGGGAGCTCCTACGAGCAGTACTTC. This sequence encodes CASSPITWTGSSYEQYF.